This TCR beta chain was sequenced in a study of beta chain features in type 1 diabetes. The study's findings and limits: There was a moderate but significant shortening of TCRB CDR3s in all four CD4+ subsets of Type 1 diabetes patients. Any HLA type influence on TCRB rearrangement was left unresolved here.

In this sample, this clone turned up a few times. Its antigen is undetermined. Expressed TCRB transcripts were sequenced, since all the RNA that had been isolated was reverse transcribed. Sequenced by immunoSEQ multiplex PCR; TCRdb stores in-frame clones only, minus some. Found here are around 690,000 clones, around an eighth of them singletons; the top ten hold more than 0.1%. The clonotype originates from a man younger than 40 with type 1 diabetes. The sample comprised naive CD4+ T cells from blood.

In nucleotides, the CDR3 is TGTGCCAGCAGTGAAGGAAGTAGAGGACAGGGGAGCACAGATACGCAGTATTTT. This encodes CASSEGSRGQGSTDTQYF. The chain recombines TRBV6-1 with TRBJ2-3, with 9 bases identical to TRBD1. J gave up 0 bases and V 1 base, and 8 bases lay outside the gene matches. CDR1 is MNHNS, CDR2 SASEGT, per germline. CDR3 length equals 18 residues.